This T cell receptor beta chain was sequenced for a study of T cells in localized non-small cell lung cancer. V shed 0 bases, J shed 6 bases, and the junction held 4 bases outside the gene matches. The germline CDR1 and CDR2 sequences are SGDLS and YYNGEE. The CDR3 loop spans 16 amino acids. TCRdb's table, derived via immunoSEQ multiplex PCR, lists solely in-frame clones and lacks some. The sample lists about 24,000 clones, under 90% occurring once. The sequence was obtained from a man aged 35 to 70 with stage I squamous cell lung carcinoma. Specimen: peripheral blood, collected before any cancer treatment. This chain uses TRBV9 with TRBJ2-2; 11 bases map to TRBD1. The CDR3 nucleotides read TGTGCCAGCAGCGTAGCTTTGGGACAGGGGGCCGGGGAGCTGTTTTTT. Amino acid sequence: CASSVALGQGAGELFF. Filled out from reference TRBV9 and TRBJ2-2, the complete variable domain reads DSGVTQTPKHLITATGQRVTLRCSPRSGDLSVYWYQQSLDQGLQFLIQYYNGEERAKGNILERFSAQQFPDLHSELNLSSLELGDSALYFCASSVALGQGAGELFFGEGSRLTVL.